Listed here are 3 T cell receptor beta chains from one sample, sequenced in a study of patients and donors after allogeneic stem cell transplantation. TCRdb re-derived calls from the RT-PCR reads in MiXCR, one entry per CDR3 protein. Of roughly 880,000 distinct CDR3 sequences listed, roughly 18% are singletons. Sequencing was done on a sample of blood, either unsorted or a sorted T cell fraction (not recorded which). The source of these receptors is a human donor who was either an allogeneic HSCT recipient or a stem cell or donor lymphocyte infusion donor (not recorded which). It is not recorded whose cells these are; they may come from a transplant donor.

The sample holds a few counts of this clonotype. The CDR3 reads CASGGLVDLAKNIQYF. CDR3 sequence (DNA): TGTGCCAGCGGCGGTCTGGTCGACCTAGCCAAAAACATTCAGTACTTC. The chain has TRBV2 and TRBJ2-4; D gene ambiguous. The V and J ends lost 8 bases and 0 bases respectively, with 17 bases between them. Per the germline V gene, CDR1 is SNHLY and CDR2 is FYNNEI. The CDR3 is made up of 16 amino acids. Looking up the rest from reference TRBV2 and TRBJ2-4 gives the full variable domain: EPEVTQTPSHQVTQMGQEVILRCVPISNHLYFYWYRQILGQKVEFLVSFYNNEISEKSEIFDDQFSVERPDGSNFTLKIRSTKLEDSAMYFCASGGLVDLAKNIQYFGAGTRLSVL.

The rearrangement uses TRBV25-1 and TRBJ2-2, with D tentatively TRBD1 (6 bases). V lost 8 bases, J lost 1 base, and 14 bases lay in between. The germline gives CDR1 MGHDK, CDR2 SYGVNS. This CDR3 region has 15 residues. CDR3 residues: CASQTGTMNTGELFF. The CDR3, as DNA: TGTGCCAGCCAAACCGGGACAATGAACACCGGGGAGCTGTTTTTT. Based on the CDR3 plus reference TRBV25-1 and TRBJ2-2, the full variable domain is EADIYQTPRYLVIGTGKKITLECSQTMGHDKMYWYQQDPGMELHLIHYSYGVNSTEKGDLSSESTVSRIRTEHFPLTLESARPSHTSQYLCASQTGTMNTGELFFGEGSRLTVL.

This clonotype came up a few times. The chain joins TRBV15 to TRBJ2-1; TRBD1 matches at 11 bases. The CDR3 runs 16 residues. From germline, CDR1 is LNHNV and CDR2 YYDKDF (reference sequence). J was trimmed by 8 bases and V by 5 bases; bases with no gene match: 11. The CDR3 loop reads CATSGRGTGGFDEQFF. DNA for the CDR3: TGTGCCACCAGCGGCCGTGGGACAGGGGGTTTCGATGAGCAGTTCTTC.